A single sample is the source of the 21 T cell receptor beta chains below, sequenced in a study of identical twins. MiXCR, applied by TCRdb to the 5' RACE reads, yields one record per CDR3 protein. This sample has about 240,000 distinct CDR3 sequences, with about 10% found just once. The source material was memory T cells sorted from blood. The origin of the receptors is a man in his forties or fifties in good health.

This clonotype has a handful of counts. CDR3 bases: TGTGCCAGCAGCTTAGCGCACGGGGGAGGTGAGACCCAGTACTTC. This encodes CASSLAHGGGETQYF. The V and J genes are TRBV7-6 and TRBJ2-5, with D maybe TRBD2 (6 bases). The ends were cut back, 0 bases at V and 5 bases at J, with 13 bases in the middle. Germline CDR1 SGHVS, CDR2 FNYEAQ. This CDR3 is built from 15 residues.

This clonotype was found a few times. V usage is TRBV12-3 or TRBV12-4 and J usage is TRBJ2-2; 9 nucleotides agree with TRBD1. Unmatched junction bases numbered 13, after V lost 5 bases and J lost 15 bases. There are 14 residues in the CDR3. CDR3 DNA: TGTGCCAGCAGTCCAGGGACAGGGATTAAACGGGTGTTTTTT. Translation: CASSPGTGIKRVFF.

Points on this clonotype: A much larger clone sits a single nucleotide away, making a read error possible. The J gene is TRBJ2-7, the V gene TRBV15, with D hard to call. The CDR3 contains 14 residues. Germline assignment: CDR1 LNHNV and CDR2 YYDKDF (reference sequence). The CDR3 bases are TGTTCCACCAGCAGTCTCCAAAGCTCCTACGAGCAGTACTTC. Protein sequence: CSTSSLQSSYEQYF.

This clonotype was counted between two and nine times. This rearrangement joins TRBV27 to TRBJ2-7; tentative D call: TRBD2 (6 bases). CDR1 is MNHEY and CDR2 is SMNVEV in the germline V gene (reference sequence). This CDR3 comprises 15 residues. The V and J ends lost 6 bases and 1 base respectively, with 16 bases between them. The CDR3 DNA is TGTGCCAGCAGAGATCCGGGACTGAGTTCCTACGAGCAGTACTTC. It specifies CASRDPGLSSYEQYF.

This clonotype appeared many times. This rearrangement joins TRBV20-1 to TRBJ2-1, with 12 bases fitting TRBD2. The CDR3 covers 16 residues. In germline, CDR1 is DFQATT, CDR2 SNEGSKA (reference sequence). V shed 5 bases and J 8 bases; nucleotides not matched to a gene: 13. DNA for the CDR3: TGCAGTGCTCGGCCGCGCCTAGCGGGAGGGGGCGATGAGCAGTTCTTC. It yields the protein CSARPRLAGGGDEQFF.

In this sample, this clonotype turned up many times. The chain links TRBV6-2 or TRBV6-3 to TRBJ1-1, with D possibly TRBD1 on 6 matching bases. V was pared by 5 bases and J by 1 base, with 11 bases between. Germline values: CDR1 MNHEY, CDR2 SVGEGT. The CDR3 covers 14 residues. CDR3 amino acids: CASSDPGQNTEAFF. CDR3 coding DNA: TGTGCCAGCAGTGACCCGGGACAGAACACTGAAGCTTTCTTT.

This clonotype was seen ten or more times. The chain is built from TRBV20-1 and TRBJ2-2; TRBD2 matches at 11 bases. The CDR3 has 17 amino acids. The trim removed 0 bases at V and 3 bases at J, leaving 6 bases unmatched. Germline V gene data show CDR1 as DFQATT and CDR2 as SNEGSKA (reference sequence). DNA for the CDR3: TGCAGTGCTAGAGATCTCGGGACTAGCGGATACACCGGGGAGCTGTTTTTT. This sequence encodes CSARDLGTSGYTGELFF.

V is TRBV3-1 and J is TRBJ1-2, with 9 nucleotides matching TRBD1. The V gene's germline CDR1 is LGHDT and CDR2 YNNKEL (reference sequence). V lost 4 bases and J lost 2; bases outside the gene matches: 5. The CDR3 sequence is 15 residues long. The CDR3 sequence is CASSLTGGANYGYTF. The CDR3 nucleotides read TGTGCCAGCAGCCTCACAGGGGGCGCGAACTATGGCTACACCTTC.

This clonotype was picked up many times. The junction differs from germline at one of its ends, possibly a read error. The genes are TRBV11-2 and TRBJ1-2; D is possibly TRBD1 (6 bases). The CDR3 loop spans 13 amino acids. Germline V lookup: CDR1 SGHAT, CDR2 FQNNGV. This CDR3 reads CASSLTGFYGYTF. The CDR3 nucleotides are TGCGCCAGCAGCCTAACAGGGTTCTATGGCTACACCTTC.

V usage is TRBV4-1 and J usage is TRBJ2-7; D is undetermined. The germline gives CDR1 MGHRA, CDR2 YSYEKL. The CDR3 is 14 amino acids. V lost 0 bases and J lost 6, with 12 bases in between. CDR3 residues: CASSQDPATREQYF. The CDR3 DNA is TGCGCCAGCAGCCAAGATCCCGCGACACGCGAGCAGTACTTC.

To note about this clonotype: A much larger clone lies one base from this, so it may be a read error. The V gene is TRBV13, the J gene TRBJ2-5, with no clear D. Looked up from germline, CDR1 is PRHDT and CDR2 is FYEKMQ (reference sequence). The CDR3 extends over 10 amino acids. CDR3: CASSRETQCF. The CDR3 nucleotides read TGTGCCAGCAGCCGTGAGACCCAGTGCTTC.

This chain connects TRBV6-1 to TRBJ2-1; 8 bases agree with TRBD2. Looked up from germline, CDR1 is MNHNS and CDR2 is SASEGT. The CDR3 totals 15 residues. Trimming cost V 9 bases and J 6 bases; bases outside gene matches: 13. CDR3 protein: CASWVGSGRSNEQFF. In nucleotides, the CDR3 is TGTGCCAGTTGGGTGGGGAGCGGGAGATCCAATGAGCAGTTCTTC.

A note on this clonotype: One base away lies a much larger clone, so this may be a sequencing read error. J is TRBJ2-1 and V is TRBV7-8; 8 bases map to TRBD2. Germline loops: CDR1 SGHVS, CDR2 FQNEAQ. This CDR3 contains 15 residues. This CDR3 reads CASSLLAGGGNEQLF. The CDR3 DNA is TGTGCCAGCAGCTTACTTGCGGGAGGTGGCAATGAGCAGTTATTC.

This clonotype was seen ten or more times. Here the CDR3 reads CASSRGQGVYNEQFF. The CDR3, as DNA: TGCGCCAGCAGTCGGGGACAGGGGGTCTACAATGAGCAGTTCTTC. The rearrangement uses TRBV10-1 and TRBJ2-1; 11 nucleotides agree with TRBD1. Germline trimming cut 5 bases from V and 3 bases from J; bases unmatched to any gene: 3. CDR1 and CDR2 from the germline V gene are WNHNN and SYGVQD (reference sequence). This CDR3 has 15 residues.

Only a few counts were recorded for this clonotype. J is TRBJ2-5 and V is TRBV2; D is ambiguous. The germline V gene has CDR1 SNHLY and CDR2 FYNNEI. Trimming shortened V by 2 bases and J by 5 bases, and 6 bases separated the two germline ends. The CDR3 totals 12 residues. The CDR3 here is CASSERPETQYF. CDR3 nucleotide sequence: TGTGCCAGCAGTGAAAGGCCGGAGACCCAGTACTTC.

This clonotype was observed at least ten times. The V gene is TRBV7-9, the J gene TRBJ1-1, with TRBD1 identical over 8 bases. The CDR3 consists of 14 residues. The V segment lost 2 bases and the J segment 5 bases; nucleotides outside the gene matches: 4. Germline lookup yields CDR1 SEHNR and CDR2 FQNEAQ (reference sequence). CDR3 sequence reads: CASSLKTGGTEAFF. CDR3 DNA sequence: TGTGCCAGCAGCTTAAAAACAGGGGGGACTGAAGCTTTCTTT.

This clonotype came up many times. The rearrangement joins TRBV6-2 or TRBV6-3 to TRBJ2-3; D is possibly TRBD1 (5 bases). Per germline, CDR1 MNHEY and CDR2 SVGEGT. The germline V and J ends were trimmed by 7 bases and 5 bases, with 16 bases remaining between them. CDR3 size: 14 residues. The CDR3 nucleotides read TGTGCCAGCACCATGGACATAATCGGAGATACGCAGTATTTT. Encoded protein: CASTMDIIGDTQYF.

In its sample, this clonotype was seen many times. The V gene is TRBV5-1, the J gene TRBJ2-1; no clear D gene. Trimming left V 7 bases short and J 7 bases short, with 9 bases between. CDR3 length: 11 amino acids. Germline-derived CDR1 and CDR2 are SGHRS and YFSETQ. CDR3 in DNA: TGCGCCAGCTCAATTGGGAATGAGCAGTTCTTC. Amino acids: CASSIGNEQFF.

This clonotype was counted a few times. The chain is built from TRBV20-1 and TRBJ1-4, with 7 nucleotides matching TRBD1. The CDR3 totals 15 residues. After removal of 5 bases from V and 4 bases from J, the junction contained 10 bases not matched to a gene. The V gene's germline CDR1 is DFQATT and CDR2 SNEGSKA (reference sequence). The CDR3 DNA sequence: TGCAGTGCTCCGGATTCCCGGGACAGTAATGAAAAACTGTTTTTT. Amino acid sequence: CSAPDSRDSNEKLFF.

This clonotype was found many times. The chain recombines TRBV7-7 with TRBJ2-2; no clear D gene. This CDR3 is built from 13 residues. Looked up from germline, CDR1 is SSHAT and CDR2 is FNYEAQ (reference sequence). Trimming cost V 4 bases and J 6 bases, with 9 bases left between them. CDR3 DNA: TGTGCCAGCAGCTCCAGAGAGGCCGGGGAGCTGTTTTTT. Its protein is CASSSREAGELFF.

This clonotype was recorded a few times. This chain connects TRBV3-1 to TRBJ1-6, with TRBD1 as a possible D gene (6 bases). This CDR3 is built from 15 residues. Germline V gene sequence: CDR1 LGHDT, CDR2 YNNKEL (reference sequence). With 1 base removed from V and 3 bases from J, the gap between germline ends came to 7 bases. CDR3 amino acids: CASSQGDIYNSPLHF. The CDR3 coding sequence is TGTGCCAGCAGCCAAGGGGACATCTATAATTCACCCCTCCACTTT.